One sample yielded the 14 T cell receptor beta chains listed below, sequenced in a study of regulatory T cells in long-lasting Graves disease. CDR3 regions were amplified by Arm-PCR using iRepertoire HTBI primers to build TCR beta libraries. TCRdb called the multiplex PCR reads again in MiXCR, with one record for every CDR3 protein. The data contain hundreds of thousands of distinct CDR3 sequences, roughly 30% of them singletons. Specified time point: persistent/refractory GD, antithyroid drugs over 5 years with positive TRAb. Researchers made the TCR library from RNA that was extracted from PBMCs. The sample consisted of peripheral blood mononuclear cells (PBMCs), taken when the disease was refractory, from a patient treated with antithyroid drugs. The receptors derive from a female donor with Graves disease.

This clonotype was counted between two and nine times. The chain joins TRBV12-3 or TRBV12-4 to TRBJ1-6, with D possibly matching TRBD1 (5 bases). Deletions cut 1 base from V and 6 bases from J, with 10 bases between. This CDR3 is 15 amino acids long. The CDR3 region has the DNA TGTGCCAGCAGTTTAGTGGGGACCTCTAATTCACCCCTCCACTTT. Its protein product is CASSLVGTSNSPLHF.

This clonotype appeared a few times. This sequence joins TRBV12-3 or TRBV12-4 and TRBJ2-1; TRBD1 agrees at 11 bases. The V gene end was trimmed by 6 bases and the J gene end by 6 bases; junction bases not matched to a gene: 7. The CDR3 has 15 amino acids. The CDR3 sequence: CASSSDRGLGNEQFF. The CDR3 DNA is TGTGCCAGCAGCTCGGACAGGGGGCTAGGCAATGAGCAGTTCTTC.

V gene TRBV6-9 combines with J gene TRBJ2-5; TRBD2 is a possible D gene (6 bases). Trimming left V 3 bases short and J 1 base short, with 9 bases between. This CDR3 comprises 14 residues. From germline, CDR1 is MNHGY and CDR2 SVAAGI. The CDR3 loop is CASSYSGPQETQYF. The CDR3 DNA sequence: TGTGCCAGCAGTTACAGCGGGCCCCAAGAGACCCAGTACTTC.

At least ten counts were recorded for this clonotype. This chain uses TRBV15 with TRBJ2-5; D possibly corresponds to TRBD1 (6 bases). This CDR3 contains 16 residues. Deletions cut 3 bases from V and 5 bases from J, with 19 bases between. Germline V gene sequence: CDR1 LNHNV, CDR2 YYDKDF (reference sequence). The CDR3 here is CATSSRGRGEWETQYF. The CDR3 DNA follows: TGTGCCACCAGCAGCAGAGGCAGGGGAGAATGGGAGACCCAGTACTTC.

This clonotype has a handful of counts. V gene TRBV28 combines with J gene TRBJ2-7, with TRBD1 identical over 8 bases. This CDR3 comprises 13 residues. Looked up from germline, CDR1 is MDHEN and CDR2 is SYDVKM. With 5 bases clipped from V and 7 bases from J, the junction kept 7 bases outside the gene matches. CDR3 bases: TGTGCCAGCAGTGGCCCCGGGGACAGGGAGCAGTACTTC. As protein: CASSGPGDREQYF.

The chain carries TRBV2 and TRBJ2-1, with 9 bases identical to TRBD2. Losses at the gene ends were 8 bases for V and 3 bases for J; bases not matched to a gene: 2. The CDR3 has 13 residues. Per the germline V gene, CDR1 is SNHLY and CDR2 is FYNNEI. The CDR3 loop is CASRLAVYNEQFF. CDR3 in DNA: TGTGCCAGCCGACTAGCGGTCTACAATGAGCAGTTCTTC. Combining the CDR3 with reference TRBV2 and TRBJ2-1 gives the whole variable domain EPEVTQTPSHQVTQMGQEVILRCVPISNHLYFYWYRQILGQKVEFLVSFYNNEISEKSEIFDDQFSVERPDGSNFTLKIRSTKLEDSAMYFCASRLAVYNEQFFGPGTRLTVL.

The chain combines TRBV12-3 or TRBV12-4 with TRBJ1-2; weak D call: TRBD1 (6 bases). CDR3 size: 14 residues. V was shortened by 7 bases and J by 9 bases, with 21 bases between the two germline ends. Here the CDR3 DNA reads TGTGCCAGCACCCGAGGGGGGGCCTTTCGAAGCTACACCTTC. It yields the protein CASTRGGAFRSYTF.

The rearrangement links TRBV10-3 to TRBJ1-2; tentatively, D is TRBD1 (6 bases). The CDR3 has 15 residues. V shed 6 bases and J shed 4 bases, with 18 bases lying between them. In germline, CDR1 is ENHRY, CDR2 SYGVKD. CDR3 nucleotides: TGTGCCATCAGGGCACTCCGGGGGCAGCTCTATGGCTACACCTTC. It encodes CAIRALRGQLYGYTF.

Ten or more counts support this clonotype. This chain links TRBV28 with TRBJ2-5; a possible D gene is TRBD2 (6 bases). Germline V CDR1 and CDR2: MDHEN, SYDVKM. This CDR3 has 15 residues. Trimming shortened V by 3 bases and J by 5 bases, and 16 bases separated the two germline ends. In DNA form, the CDR3 reads TGTGCCAGCAGTTTTGTTACCCCGCGGGACGAGACCCAGTACTTC. Its protein is CASSFVTPRDETQYF.

This clonotype appeared many times. The V gene is TRBV6-2 or TRBV6-3, the J gene TRBJ2-2; D possibly corresponds to TRBD1 (6 bases). V gave up 6 bases and J gave up 5 bases, with 10 bases separating them. The V gene's germline CDR1 is MNHEY and CDR2 SVGEGT. The CDR3 totals 13 residues. The CDR3 here is CASRPQGTGELFF. In DNA, the CDR3 is TGTGCCAGCAGACCTCAGGGGACCGGGGAGCTGTTTTTT.

This clonotype has more than one count but fewer than ten. The CDR3 loop reads CASSIDQKPQHF. The CDR3 DNA reads as TGTGCCAGTAGTATAGATCAGAAGCCCCAGCATTTT. The rearrangement joins TRBV19 to TRBJ1-5; the D is unclear. Deletions cut 0 bases from V and 8 bases from J, with 5 bases between. The CDR3 consists of 12 residues. The germline V gene has CDR1 LNHDA and CDR2 SQIVND (reference sequence). The variable domain in full, with the rest retrieved from reference TRBV19 and TRBJ1-5, is DGGITQSPKYLFRKEGQNVTLSCEQNLNHDAMYWYRQDPGQGLRLIYYSQIVNDFQKGDIAEGYSVSREKKESFPLTVTSAQKNPTAFYLCASSIDQKPQHFGDGTRLSIL.

This chain links TRBV28 with TRBJ1-1; 11 positions agree with TRBD1. Looked up from germline, CDR1 is MDHEN and CDR2 is SYDVKM. Trimming removed 6 bases from V and 5 bases from J; junction bases left unmatched: 11. CDR3 length equals 16 residues. In DNA, the CDR3 is TGTGCCAGCAGCGGCCGGGACAGGGGGTATGGTACTGAAGCTTTCTTT. Residues: CASSGRDRGYGTEAFF.

This clonotype has a handful of counts. The chain combines TRBV12-3 or TRBV12-4 with TRBJ1-1; TRBD1 might be the D (5 bases). Trimming removed 5 bases at V and 6 bases at J, with 13 bases between. The CDR3 covers 13 residues. The CDR3 coding sequence is TGTGCCAGCAGTCGCCTGGGGCTCTCTGAAGCTTTCTTT. This codes for CASSRLGLSEAFF.

This clonotype was observed at least ten times. This chain uses TRBV28 with TRBJ1-6; the match to TRBD1 covers 7 bases. Germline V gene lookup returns CDR1 MDHEN and CDR2 SYDVKM. The CDR3 contains 14 residues. The V gene end was trimmed by 8 bases and the J gene end by 10 bases; junction bases not matched to a gene: 11. The CDR3 loop is CASVMTGKGSPLHF. In DNA, the CDR3 is TGTGCCAGCGTGATGACAGGGAAGGGATCACCCCTCCACTTT.